This passage covers 3 T cell receptor beta chains from one sample sequenced in a study of T cells in Graves' hyperthyroidism and ophthalmopathy. It was RNA transcripts that yielded the amplified TCR beta CDR3 regions. The HTBI set primed first-round TCR CDR3 RT-PCR. MiXCR, run by TCRdb on the multiplex PCR reads, gives a single entry per CDR3 protein. Of approximately 620,000 distinct CDR3 sequences listed, roughly 13% are singletons. Sequencing was done on a sample of blood. The source is a woman aged 30 to 39 with Graves' hyperthyroidism that later progressed to Graves' ophthalmopathy.

This clonotype has ten or more counts. The V call is TRBV20-1, the J call TRBJ2-4; tentative D call: TRBD1 (5 bases). CDR1 and CDR2 (germline): DFQATT, SNEGSKA (reference sequence). This CDR3 is built from 16 residues. V was cut by 5 bases and J by 1 base, with 18 bases left in between. CDR3 loop: CSALERIGAAKNIQYF. CDR3 in DNA: TGCAGTGCTTTGGAACGTATAGGGGCGGCCAAAAACATTCAGTACTTC.

This clonotype was detected ten times or more. The J gene is TRBJ2-3, the V gene TRBV24-1, with D possibly called TRBD1 or TRBD2 (5 bases each). V was shortened by 6 bases and J by 0 bases, with 15 bases between the two germline ends. Germline loops: CDR1 KGHDR, CDR2 SFDVKD. The length of the CDR3 is 16 residues. The CDR3 DNA follows: TGTGCCACCAGTATAACCGGGACGGCAAGCACAGATACGCAGTATTTT. Its protein is CATSITGTASTDTQYF.

There are many counts of this clonotype. The chain links TRBV12-3 or TRBV12-4 to TRBJ2-3; 8 nucleotides line up with TRBD2. The CDR3 consists of 14 residues. Trimming took 3 bases from V and 5 from J; bases not matched to a gene: 4. DNA for the CDR3: TGTGCCAGCAGTTTTTGGGCGGGAGGAGATACGCAGTATTTT. Its protein product is CASSFWAGGDTQYF.